What follows describes a single T cell receptor beta chain. Its antigen is not yet known. The data were taken from a study of Tregs in tolerant kidney transplant recipients (dated by TCRdb to the late 2010s). The study in broad terms: The study used TCRbeta sequencing to identify donor-specific regulatory T cells before combined kidney and bone marrow transplantation, then tracked those cells after transplant.

The sample's time point, from its label and the paper: 6 months after combined kidney and bone marrow transplant. Transplants used related donors with nonmyeloablative bone marrow transplantation; mixed chimerism was transient in the human trials. Unstimulated Tregs (CD4+CD25+CD127-), CD4+ non-Tregs (CD4+CD25-), CD4 and CD8 cells were FACS-sorted from thawed PBMCs. 4 combined kidney and bone marrow transplant recipients from the ITN036ST trial were included as patients, and samples were available only from these trial subjects. Healthy control blood was processed to PBMCs with a Ficoll density gradient and then cryopreserved, whereas patient PBMCs were collected both before and after transplant. Broader findings and caveats from the paper: Because the PCR primers were changed over time for some patients, nucleotide-level comparison could not be performed across the samples from those patients. Donor-specific Treg expansion exceeded global Treg expansion in tolerant patients, suggesting antigen-driven rather than nonspecific expansion. Biological reproducibility was not directly assessed, although technical replication error appeared to be minimal. The most biologically relevant and donor-specific TCRbeta repertoire appeared to be identified by expanding Tregs with activated donor B cells. Because only a small number of patients were included, the study had limitations, and the results will need to be validated in larger populations as well as under other immunosuppression protocols.

Genomic DNA was extracted from sorted cells with the QIAGEN DNeasy Blood and Tissue Kit for TCRbeta CDR3 sequencing. High-throughput TCRbeta CDR3 sequencing, including PCR amplification with bias correction and internal controls, was performed commercially through immunoSEQ. The original pipeline was this. Unique productive TCRbeta sequences were defined by CDR3 nucleotide sequence where primers matched, and otherwise by CDR3 amino acid sequence together with Vbeta and Jbeta genes. Sorting error was corrected by removing sequences shared between sorted populations at a frequency ratio of 2:1 or less, and the remaining shared sequences were assigned to the higher population. Donor-reactive sequences were defined as at least 5-fold expanded in CFSE-low cells versus unstimulated cells, with frequency of at least 0.01% in CFSE-low cells. Jensen-Shannon divergence, calculated on the top 100 TCRbeta sequences ranked by frequency, was used to quantify repertoire divergence. For samples with multiple sequencing runs, sorting error was corrected in each run separately before the runs were combined. TCRdb's version of the immuneACCESS table is confined to in-frame rearrangements and falls short of the full clone set. An unresolved V gene accounts for under half of the shortfall where checked; the remainder is of unknown origin. V and J calls and clone size are copied from that table; D and trimming were computed from the DNA. The sample table on file contains 2,000 to 2,500 clones. The top ten constitute roughly 40% of the sample.

The receptor was derived from a human patient who received a combined kidney and bone marrow transplant. After a transplant, some of the T cells may come from the graft donor. The specimen comprised CD8+ T cells from blood (PBMCs), sampled 6 months after the transplant.

The covered CDR3 bases are TGTGCCAGAGAGGGTTACGAG. This gives the protein CAREGYE. In full, the CDR3 is CAREGYEQYF. This chain is built from TRBV19 and TRBJ2-7, with TRBD2 perhaps the D gene, on 5 matching bases. The CDR3 extends 3 residues past the end of the read, so its final part is completed from the germline J gene. CDR1 LNHDA and CDR2 SQIVND were looked up in the germline V gene (reference sequence). Its CDR3 holds 10 amino acids, cysteine through phenylalanine. Of the CDR3's DNA, 21 bases were read; they are in frame from base 1. Trimming costs V 9 bases and J 4 bases, and their ends lie 7 bases apart.